This TCR beta chain was found in a study of CD8+CD57+ T cells in acquired aplastic anemia (dated by TCRdb to the late 2010s). Study-wide context: On average, sorted CD4+ and CD8+ cells yielded around 3.5 ug of extracted DNA, with a range of roughly 0.18 to 30 ug. CD8+CD57+ expansion was defined as frequency above the mean frequency observed in healthy subjects. Paper-wide results and their limitations: CD8+ Simpson's diversity did not differ significantly between patients and healthy controls (P=0.060). Around 30 CD8+ CDR3 sequences were shared between patients and controls but appeared highly expressed in patients and within their immunodominant clones.

Genomic DNA was used as template for profiling of TCR beta VDJ combinations and CDR3 sequences. An Illumina HiSeq 2000 was the platform used for TCR repertoire sequencing. The original methods were these. TRBV/TRBJ rearrangement plots, CDR3 size and DJ length profiles, and Simpson's diversity index were used to assess repertoires. The most abundant DNA sequence in the deep sequencing data was defined as the immunodominant clone. CDR3 amino acid sequences were checked for sharing across subjects and were also compared against the VDJdb database and published repertoires. The public reads were reprocessed in TCRdb via fastp at Q25 and MiXCR, keeping in-frame beta chains. Identical CDR3 proteins give one entry, which carries the most common genes and DNA. The V and J calls follow TCRdb's processing rather than the paper's. In all, the sample holds about 190,000 distinct CDR3 sequences, and 48% of those were seen once. In total, the top ten clones hold around 9.7% of the sample.

The patients picked for sequencing were ones in whom flow cytometry had shown an expansion of CD8+CD57+ cells. All patients had severe acquired aplastic anemia diagnosed by International Study of Aplastic Anemia and Agranulocytosis and Camitta criteria. Patients had received no therapy at the time of blood sampling. The study deep-sequenced TCR repertoires of sorted CD4+ and CD8+ blood T cells from severe aplastic anemia patients and healthy subjects. Patients were enrolled under clinicaltrials.gov protocols 00001620, 01623167, 00001397, 00071045, 00081523 and 00961064 in the USA. Ficoll-Paque density gradient centrifugation was used to isolate peripheral blood mononuclear cells. CD4+ and CD8+ T cells were sorted by FACS or magnetic beads before DNA extraction. As to this clonotype: Its antigen remains undetermined. Given a much more abundant clone one base away, this may be a read error.

As encoded in the germline V gene, CDR1 is MNHNS while CDR2 is SASEGT. The junction carries 15 bases between V and J, which are trimmed by 7 bases and 2 bases respectively. Including the terminal cysteine and phenylalanine, the CDR3 comprises 14 residues. This entry keeps only the CDR3 DNA: 42 bases, framed from base 1. Sequenced material: sorted CD4+, CD8+, or CD8+CD57+ T cells (not recorded which) from PBMCs. The receptor was derived from a human donor with aplastic anemia. The V and J segments used are TRBV6-1 and TRBJ2-7; the D gene is perhaps TRBD1 or TRBD2, each of them matching over 5 bases. The encoded CDR3 is CASTMRGTPYEQYF. The nucleotide sequence is given as TGTGCCAGCACGATGAGGGGTACGCCCTACGAGCAGTACTTC.